One sample yielded the 14 T cell receptor beta chains listed below, sequenced in a study of T cell responses to AZD1222 COVID-19 vaccine. TCRdb keeps only in-frame clones here, not all; method: immunoSEQ multiplex PCR. Found here are 130,000 to 150,000 clones, over 85% of them singletons; the top ten hold about 5.5%. This sample comprised peripheral blood, obtained on day 0 of AZD1222 vaccination. These receptors came from an adult in good health.

This clone came up a few times. The sample holds other DNA sequences that translate to the same CDR3. The chain employs TRBV20-1 and TRBJ2-7; D unclear. This CDR3 has 11 amino acids. V was cut by 3 bases and J by 10 bases, with 13 bases left in between. Looked up from germline, CDR1 is DFQATT and CDR2 is SNEGSKA (reference sequence). CDR3 sequence reads: CSARDGPPQYF. DNA for the CDR3: TGCAGTGCTAGGGACGGACCTCCCCAGTACTTC.

The J gene is TRBJ2-5, the V gene TRBV27; D is unclear. The germline V gene encodes CDR1 MNHEY and CDR2 SMNVEV (reference sequence). This CDR3 is 15 amino acids long. Deletions cut 2 bases from V and 2 bases from J, with 12 bases between. CDR3 sequence: CASSLIGEGQETQYF. CDR3 DNA: TGTGCCAGCAGTTTAATTGGAGAAGGTCAAGAGACCCAGTACTTC.

The chain links TRBV5-6 to TRBJ1-2; D may be TRBD1 (6 bases). The CDR3 spans 17 residues. In germline, CDR1 is SGHDT, CDR2 YYEEEE. The V end was cut by 2 bases, the J end by 1 base, with 18 bases between. CDR3 amino acids: CASSFRGRPNSNYGYTF. CDR3 bases: TGTGCCAGCAGCTTCAGGGGCAGGCCCAATAGTAACTATGGCTACACCTTC.

The chain carries TRBV24-1 and TRBJ1-1; unclear D gene. CDR3 size: 15 residues. Per germline, CDR1 KGHDR and CDR2 SFDVKD. The V end was cut by 2 bases, the J end by 0 bases, with 9 bases between. The CDR3 sequence is CATSDSNSLNTEAFF. The DNA of the CDR3 is TGTGCCACCAGTGATTCAAACAGCTTGAACACTGAAGCTTTCTTT.

The chain is built from TRBV7-2 and TRBJ2-7; 8 bases line up with TRBD2. Germline lookup yields CDR1 SGHTA and CDR2 FQGNSA. CDR3 length: 16 amino acids. Unmatched junction bases numbered 9, after V lost 1 base and J lost 4 bases. CDR3 sequence (DNA): TGTGCCAGCAGCTTAGATGGGGGAGGACTAGCTTACGAGCAGTACTTC. Protein product: CASSLDGGGLAYEQYF.

This clone was counted once. V and J are TRBV7-9 and TRBJ2-5, with TRBD1 identical over 7 bases. CDR3 length: 15 residues. Germline V gene data show CDR1 as SEHNR and CDR2 as FQNEAQ (reference sequence). J lost 1 base, V lost 4 bases, and 6 bases had no gene match. The CDR3, as DNA: TGTGCCAGCAGCTGGGACAGACAACTCCAAGAGACCCAGTACTTC. This codes for CASSWDRQLQETQYF.

This chain uses TRBV28 with TRBJ1-5; no firm D call. The CDR3 sequence is 11 residues long. Deletions cut 8 bases from V and 6 bases from J, with 8 bases between. Germline-derived CDR1 and CDR2 are MDHEN and SYDVKM. The CDR3 DNA follows: TGTGCCAGCGCGGCGGCTCAGCCCCAGCATTTT. This gives the protein CASAAAQPQHF.

The chain has TRBV6-2 or TRBV6-3 and TRBJ2-7; 7 bases match TRBD1. Per germline, CDR1 MNHEY and CDR2 SVGEGT. V shed 6 bases, J shed 4 bases, and the junction held 9 bases outside the gene matches. This CDR3 spans 14 amino acids. The CDR3 bases are TGTGCCAGCAGCTCCTTGGACAGGACGTACGAGCAGTACTTC. Translation gives CASSSLDRTYEQYF.

As to this clone: The same CDR3 can be traced to other DNA sequences in this sample. J is TRBJ2-3 and V is TRBV27; D is ambiguous. The length of the CDR3 is 13 residues. V lost 0 bases, J lost 3 bases, and 4 bases lay in between. The germline CDR1 and CDR2 sequences are MNHEY and SMNVEV (reference sequence). The CDR3 reads CASSLSSTDTQYF. CDR3 coding DNA: TGTGCCAGCAGTTTATCGTCGACAGATACGCAGTATTTT.

As DNA, the CDR3 is TGTGCCAGCAGGCAAACAGGGGTCGAAAAACTGTTTTTT. This translates into CASRQTGVEKLFF. V usage is TRBV27 and J usage is TRBJ1-4; TRBD1 matches 7 bases. This CDR3 comprises 13 residues. The germline V gene encodes CDR1 MNHEY and CDR2 SMNVEV (reference sequence). With 6 bases clipped from V and 8 bases from J, the junction kept 6 bases outside the gene matches.

This clone was recorded only once. V and J are TRBV14 and TRBJ1-6; possibly TRBD1 for D (5 bases). CDR3 length equals 15 residues. With 4 bases removed from V and 10 bases from J, the gap between germline ends came to 17 bases. Germline CDR1 is SGHDN and CDR2 is FVKESK. CDR3 DNA: TGTGCCAGCAGCCTCGGGACGGGGATTCAGTCACCCCTCCACTTT. Amino acid sequence: CASSLGTGIQSPLHF.

The chain combines TRBV18 with TRBJ2-2; D unclear. V was trimmed by 3 bases and J by 8 bases, leaving 7 bases between them. CDR1 is KGHSH and CDR2 is LQKENI in the germline V gene. The CDR3 runs to 12 residues. The CDR3 nucleotides are TGTGCCAGCTCACCGCAACAAGGGGAGCTGTTTTTT. Encoded protein: CASSPQQGELFF.

The CDR3 DNA follows: TGTGCCAGCGGACGGGACAGGGTGAACACTGAAGCTTTCTTT. It translates to CASGRDRVNTEAFF. V is TRBV6-6 and J is TRBJ1-1; 9 nucleotides agree with TRBD1. The V gene end was trimmed by 8 bases and the J gene end by 0 bases; junction bases not matched to a gene: 4. CDR3 size: 14 residues. Germline-derived CDR1 and CDR2 are MNHNY and SVGAGI (reference sequence).

The V gene is TRBV11-3, the J gene TRBJ2-6; weak D call: TRBD1 (7 bases). The CDR3 consists of 18 residues. The germline gives CDR1 SGHNT, CDR2 YENEEA. The V end lost 6 bases, the J end lost 3 bases, and 21 bases lay between the germline ends. In nucleotides, the CDR3 is TGTGCCAGCAGGAAGGGGGGACAGATAACGTATGGGGCCAACGTCCTGACTTTC. Protein sequence: CASRKGGQITYGANVLTF. The whole variable domain, filled in from reference TRBV11-3 and TRBJ2-6, reads EAGVVQSPRYKIIEKKQPVAFWCNPISGHNTLYWYLQNLGQGPELLIRYENEEAVDDSQLPKDRFSAERLKGVDSTLKIQPAELGDSAVYLCASRKGGQITYGANVLTFGAGSRLTVL.